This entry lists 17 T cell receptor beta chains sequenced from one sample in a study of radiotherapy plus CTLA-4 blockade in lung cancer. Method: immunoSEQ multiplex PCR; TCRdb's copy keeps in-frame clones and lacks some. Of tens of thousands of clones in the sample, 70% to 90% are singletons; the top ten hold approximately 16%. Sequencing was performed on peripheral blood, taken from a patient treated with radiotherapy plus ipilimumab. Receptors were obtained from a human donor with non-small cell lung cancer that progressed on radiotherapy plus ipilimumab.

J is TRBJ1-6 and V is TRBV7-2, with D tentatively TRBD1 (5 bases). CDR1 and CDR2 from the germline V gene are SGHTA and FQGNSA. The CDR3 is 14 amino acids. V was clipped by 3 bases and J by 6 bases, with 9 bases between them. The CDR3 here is CASSFDGGNSPLHF. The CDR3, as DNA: TGTGCCAGCAGCTTCGACGGGGGTAATTCACCCCTCCACTTT.

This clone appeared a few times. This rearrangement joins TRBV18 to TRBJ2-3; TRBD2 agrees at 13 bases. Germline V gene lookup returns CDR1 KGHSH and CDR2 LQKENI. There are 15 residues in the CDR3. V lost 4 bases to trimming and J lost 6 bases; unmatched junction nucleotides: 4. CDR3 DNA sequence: TGTGCCAGCTCACGGACTAGCGGGAGCTATGATACGCAGTATTTT. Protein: CASSRTSGSYDTQYF.

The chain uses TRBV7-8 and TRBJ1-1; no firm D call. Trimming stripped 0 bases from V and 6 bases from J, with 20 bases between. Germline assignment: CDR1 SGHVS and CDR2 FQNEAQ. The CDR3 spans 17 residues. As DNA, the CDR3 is TGTGCCAGCAGCTTAGCCCCGCCACTAGTAGAAACGGCTGAAGCTTTCTTT. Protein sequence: CASSLAPPLVETAEAFF. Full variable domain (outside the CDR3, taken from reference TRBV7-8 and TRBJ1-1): GAGVSQSPRYKVAKRGQDVALRCDPISGHVSLFWYQQALGQGPEFLTYFQNEAQLDKSGLPSDRFFAERPEGSVSTLKIQRTQQEDSAVYLCASSLAPPLVETAEAFFGQGTRLTVV.

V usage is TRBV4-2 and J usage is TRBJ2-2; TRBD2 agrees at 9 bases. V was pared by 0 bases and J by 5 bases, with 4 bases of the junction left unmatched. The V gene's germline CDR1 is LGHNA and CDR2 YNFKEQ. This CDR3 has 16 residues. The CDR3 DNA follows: TGTGCCAGCAGCCAAGATCGGCGGGGGGGTACCGGGGAGCTGTTTTTT. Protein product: CASSQDRRGGTGELFF.

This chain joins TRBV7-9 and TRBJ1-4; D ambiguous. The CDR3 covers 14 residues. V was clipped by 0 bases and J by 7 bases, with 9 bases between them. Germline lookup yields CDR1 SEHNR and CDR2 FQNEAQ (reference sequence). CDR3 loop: CASSLAPGREKLFF. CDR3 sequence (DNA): TGTGCCAGCAGCTTAGCCCCGGGTCGTGAAAAACTGTTTTTT.

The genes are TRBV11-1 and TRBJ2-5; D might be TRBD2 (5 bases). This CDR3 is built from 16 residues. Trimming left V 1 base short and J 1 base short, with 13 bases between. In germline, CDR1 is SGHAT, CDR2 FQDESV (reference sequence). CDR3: CASSLGVSSGQETQYF. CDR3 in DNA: TGTGCCAGCAGCTTAGGGGTTTCGAGCGGCCAAGAGACCCAGTACTTC.

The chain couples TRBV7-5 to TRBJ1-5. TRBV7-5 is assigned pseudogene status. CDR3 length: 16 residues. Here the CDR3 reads CVRSFLEGTSNQPQHF. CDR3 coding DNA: TGTGTCAGAAGCTTTCTAGAGGGCACTAGCAATCAGCCCCAGCATTTT.

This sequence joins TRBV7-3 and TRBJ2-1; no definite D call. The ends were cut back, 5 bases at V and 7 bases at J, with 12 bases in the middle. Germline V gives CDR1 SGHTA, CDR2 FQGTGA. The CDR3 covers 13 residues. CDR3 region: CASSLDQTNEQFF. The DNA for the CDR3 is TGTGCCAGCAGCCTCGACCAGACGAATGAGCAGTTCTTC.

The CDR3 DNA sequence: TGTGCCACCAGACTAGCCGAAGTGATGGAGCAGTACTTC. Its protein product is CATRLAEVMEQYF. The J gene is TRBJ2-7, the V gene TRBV6-8; TRBD2 aligns across 7 bases. In germline, CDR1 is MNHGY, CDR2 SAAAGT. Trimming took 10 bases from V and 7 from J; bases not matched to a gene: 13. The CDR3 is 13 amino acids.

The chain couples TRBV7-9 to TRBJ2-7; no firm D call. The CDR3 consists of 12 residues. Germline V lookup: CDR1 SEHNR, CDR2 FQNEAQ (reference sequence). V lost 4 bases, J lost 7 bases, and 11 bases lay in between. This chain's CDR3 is CASSSVPGEQYF. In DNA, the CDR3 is TGTGCCAGCAGCTCGGTGCCGGGTGAGCAGTACTTC.

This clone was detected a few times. This CDR3 reads CASSLREHFNEQFF. The CDR3 coding sequence is TGTGCCAGCAGTTTACGGGAACATTTCAATGAGCAGTTCTTC. V is TRBV27 and J is TRBJ2-1; D may be TRBD2 (5 bases). The germline gives CDR1 MNHEY, CDR2 SMNVEV (reference sequence). The CDR3 runs to 14 residues. Trimming shortened V by 2 bases and J by 6 bases, and 11 bases separated the two germline ends.

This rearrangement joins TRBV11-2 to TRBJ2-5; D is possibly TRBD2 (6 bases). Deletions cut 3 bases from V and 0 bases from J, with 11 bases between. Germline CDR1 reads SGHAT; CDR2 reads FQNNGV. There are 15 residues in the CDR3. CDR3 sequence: CASSFGGDYQETQYF. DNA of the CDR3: TGTGCCAGCAGCTTCGGTGGGGACTACCAAGAGACCCAGTACTTC. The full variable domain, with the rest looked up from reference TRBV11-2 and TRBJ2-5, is EAGVAQSPRYKIIEKRQSVAFWCNPISGHATLYWYQQILGQGPKLLIQFQNNGVVDDSQLPKDRFSAERLKGVDSTLKIQPAKLEDSAVYLCASSFGGDYQETQYFGPGTRLLVL.

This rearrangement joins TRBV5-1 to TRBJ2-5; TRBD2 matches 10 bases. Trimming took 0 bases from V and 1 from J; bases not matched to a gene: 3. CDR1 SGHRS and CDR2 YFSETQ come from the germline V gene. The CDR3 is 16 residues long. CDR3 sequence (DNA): TGCGCCAGCAGCTTGGGCTTAGCGGGGGGCCAAGAGACCCAGTACTTC. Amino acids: CASSLGLAGGQETQYF.

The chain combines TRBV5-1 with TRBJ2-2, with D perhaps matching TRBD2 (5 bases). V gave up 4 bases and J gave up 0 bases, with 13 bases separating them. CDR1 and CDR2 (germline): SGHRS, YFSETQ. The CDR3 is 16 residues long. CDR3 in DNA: TGCGCCAGCAGCCTTAATCCGGGATCGAACACCGGGGAGCTGTTTTTT. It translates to CASSLNPGSNTGELFF.

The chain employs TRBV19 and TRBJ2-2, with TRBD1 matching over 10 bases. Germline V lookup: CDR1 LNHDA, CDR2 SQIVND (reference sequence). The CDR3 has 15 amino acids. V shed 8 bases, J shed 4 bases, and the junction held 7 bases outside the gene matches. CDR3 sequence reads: CASQTGGAGTGELFF. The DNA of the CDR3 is TGTGCCAGTCAGACAGGGGGCGCGGGCACCGGGGAGCTGTTTTTT.

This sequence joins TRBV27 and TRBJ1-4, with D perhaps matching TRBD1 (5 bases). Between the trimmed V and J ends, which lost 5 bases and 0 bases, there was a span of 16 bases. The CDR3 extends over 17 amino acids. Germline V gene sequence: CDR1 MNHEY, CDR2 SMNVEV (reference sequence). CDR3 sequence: CASSPRQLITTNEKLFF. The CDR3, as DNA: TGTGCCAGCAGTCCCCGACAGCTAATTACAACTAATGAAAAACTGTTTTTT. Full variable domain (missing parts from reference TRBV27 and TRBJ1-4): EAQVTQNPRYLITVTGKKLTVTCSQNMNHEYMSWYRQDPGLGLRQIYYSMNVEVTDKGDVPEGYKVSRKEKRNFPLILESPSPNQTSLYFCASSPRQLITTNEKLFFGSGTQLSVL.

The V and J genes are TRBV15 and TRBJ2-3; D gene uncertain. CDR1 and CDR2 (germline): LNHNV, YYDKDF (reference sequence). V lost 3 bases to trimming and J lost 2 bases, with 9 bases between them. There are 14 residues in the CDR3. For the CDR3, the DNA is TGTGCCACCAGCAGGGGTCAGCCCACAGATACGCAGTATTTT. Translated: CATSRGQPTDTQYF.